This T cell receptor beta chain was sequenced for a study of cytomegalovirus exposure and HLA in healthy donors. Study details: Drawn from HLA-typed donors, 80 million to 95 million unique TCRs were held in an early data release.

Germline V gives CDR1 SEHNR, CDR2 FQNEAQ (reference sequence). Trimming took 5 bases from V and 6 from J; bases not matched to a gene: 6. This CDR3 comprises 14 residues. The PCR had 60 Vbeta and 13 Jbeta primers. Sequenced by immunoSEQ multiplex PCR; TCRdb stores in-frame clones only, minus some. The table lists about 210,000 clones. Study conclusions and caveats: A missense variant in DCLRE1C was later tied to TCR beta V- and J-gene trimming. DRB1 showed the most TCR associations and HLA-C the fewest in a later analysis, as rates varied by HLA locus.

For this clone: The antigen is unknown.

The sequence derives from a woman in her twenties or thirties in good health and CMV-seropositive. The source material was PBMCs. V is TRBV7-9 and J is TRBJ1-4; 7 nucleotides align to TRBD1. The CDR3 is CASSAWQGDEKLFF. CDR3 bases: TGTGCCAGCAGCGCATGGCAGGGGGATGAAAAACTGTTTTTT.